The T cell receptor beta chain described here comes from a study of CD8 T cells in Susac syndrome. General observations from the study: The study recognized that the number of individuals in its TCR sequencing and HLA analysis was relatively small.

Trimming took off 6 bases at V and 2 bases at J, with 17 bases between the two ends. Per germline, CDR1 SNHLY and CDR2 FYNNEI. The CDR3 runs 16 residues. cDNA came from roughly 0.53 to 1 ug RNA primed by random hexamers. An immunoSEQ multiplex PCR amplified TCR beta CDR3 over 54 Vbeta and 13 Jbeta. TCRdb reprocessed the immunoSEQ multiplex PCR reads via MiXCR and lists one record per CDR3 protein. The data contain 100,000 or so distinct CDR3 sequences, around 90% of them singletons. In regard to this clonotype: Its cognate antigen is unknown.

CD8+ and CD4+ T cells from blood underwent TCR beta sequencing, which was carried out in a high-throughput format. The sequence derives from a human donor in good health. The V gene is TRBV2, the J gene TRBJ1-5; D ambiguous. The sample was CD4+ T cells from PBMCs. Here the CDR3 reads CASRSLGRLGNQPQHF. The DNA for the CDR3 is TGTGCCAGCAGAAGCTTGGGGAGGCTTGGCAATCAGCCCCAGCATTTT.